This T cell receptor beta chain originates from a study of blood T cells in healthy people across ages. Study-wide background: Researchers report that template switching captured about one barcoded beta molecule per two T cells.

Through a sample-barcoded 5' primer and a J-beta primer mix, a second PCR was run for roughly 7 to 11 cycles. MiXCR was run by TCRdb on the 5' RACE reads, yielding one entry per CDR3 protein. Of more than 900,000 distinct CDR3 sequences in the sample, around 27% were seen once. Germline CDR1 and CDR2: SQVTM and ANQGSEA. The CDR3 has 11 amino acids. This clonotype appeared a few times. A further study also used this sample, focusing on T cells of mothers and their children.

This sequence was found in a girl aged 2 to 9 in good health. The sequenced material came from blood. The chain links TRBV29-1 to TRBJ2-5; D gene unclear. The J call may be faulty, since TRBJ2-7 better matches the DNA end. The CDR3 is CSAWGGDEQYF. In nucleotides, the CDR3 is TGCAGCGCGTGGGGTGGGGACGAGCAGTACTTC.